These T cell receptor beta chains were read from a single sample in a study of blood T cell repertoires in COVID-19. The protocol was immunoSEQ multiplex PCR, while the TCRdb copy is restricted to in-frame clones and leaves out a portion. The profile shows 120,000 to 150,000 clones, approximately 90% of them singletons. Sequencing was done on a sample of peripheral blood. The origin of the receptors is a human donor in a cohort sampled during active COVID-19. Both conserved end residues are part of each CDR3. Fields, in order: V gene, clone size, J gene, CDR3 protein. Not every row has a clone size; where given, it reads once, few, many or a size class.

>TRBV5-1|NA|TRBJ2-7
CASSLPSGYEQYF
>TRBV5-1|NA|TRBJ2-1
CASSSSHNEQFF
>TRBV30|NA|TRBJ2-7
CAWRKGQGVHEQYF
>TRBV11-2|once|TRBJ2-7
CASSLDSAGGYYEQYF
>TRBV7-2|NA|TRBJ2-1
CASSSKAGGLNEQFF
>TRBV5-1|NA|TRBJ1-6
CASSLAGAYKNSPLHF
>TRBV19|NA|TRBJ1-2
CASSFDRVERDGYTF
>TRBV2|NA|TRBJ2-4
CASSVGLAGAKNIQYF
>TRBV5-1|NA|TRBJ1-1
CASNLMRTGLNTEAFF
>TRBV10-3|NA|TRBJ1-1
CAISVTGTKAFF
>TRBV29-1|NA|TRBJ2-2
CSVTGNTGELFF
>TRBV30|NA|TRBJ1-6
CAWSVVGGRYNSPLHF
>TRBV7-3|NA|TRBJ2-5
CASSPGQGETQYF
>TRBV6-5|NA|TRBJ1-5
CASITDGAYQPQHF
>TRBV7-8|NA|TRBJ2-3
CASSRRTSGVTDTQYF
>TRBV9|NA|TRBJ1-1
CASSVVPGENTEAFF
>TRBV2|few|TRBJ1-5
CASRRQGAANQPQHF
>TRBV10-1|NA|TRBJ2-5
CASSEFLTRGAQYF
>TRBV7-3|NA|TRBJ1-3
CASSLSIGERGNTIYF
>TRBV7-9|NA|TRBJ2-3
CASSPSTADTQYF